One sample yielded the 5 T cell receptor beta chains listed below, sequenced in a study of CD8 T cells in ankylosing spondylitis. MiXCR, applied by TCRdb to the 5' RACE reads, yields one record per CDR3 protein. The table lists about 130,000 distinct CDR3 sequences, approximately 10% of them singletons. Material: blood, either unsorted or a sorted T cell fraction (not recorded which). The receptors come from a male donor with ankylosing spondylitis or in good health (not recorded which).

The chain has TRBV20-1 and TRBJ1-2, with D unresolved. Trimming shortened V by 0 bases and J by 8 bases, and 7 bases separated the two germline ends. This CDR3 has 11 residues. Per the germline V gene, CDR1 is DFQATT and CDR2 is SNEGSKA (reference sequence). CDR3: CSARDRLGYTF. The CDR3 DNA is TGCAGTGCTAGAGATCGGCTGGGCTACACCTTC.

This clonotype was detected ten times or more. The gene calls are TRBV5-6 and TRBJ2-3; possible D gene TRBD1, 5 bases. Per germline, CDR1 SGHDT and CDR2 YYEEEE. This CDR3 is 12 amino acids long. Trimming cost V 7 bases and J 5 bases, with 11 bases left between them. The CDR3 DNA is TGTGCCAGCCATCTCCAGGGAGATACGCAGTATTTT. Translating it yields CASHLQGDTQYF.

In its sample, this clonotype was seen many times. The CDR3 here is CSPLRRVGYEQYF. The CDR3 coding sequence is TGCAGCCCGCTCAGGAGGGTCGGCTACGAGCAGTACTTC. The V and J genes are TRBV20-1 and TRBJ2-7, with D possibly TRBD2 on 6 matching bases. This CDR3 is built from 13 residues. Germline lookup yields CDR1 DFQATT and CDR2 SNEGSKA (reference sequence).

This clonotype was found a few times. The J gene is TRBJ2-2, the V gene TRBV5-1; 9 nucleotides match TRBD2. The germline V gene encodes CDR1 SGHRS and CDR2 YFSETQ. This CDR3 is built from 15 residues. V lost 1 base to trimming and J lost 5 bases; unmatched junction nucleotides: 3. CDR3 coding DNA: TGCGCCAGCAGCTTGAATAGCGGGGGAACCGGGGAGCTGTTTTTT. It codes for CASSLNSGGTGELFF.

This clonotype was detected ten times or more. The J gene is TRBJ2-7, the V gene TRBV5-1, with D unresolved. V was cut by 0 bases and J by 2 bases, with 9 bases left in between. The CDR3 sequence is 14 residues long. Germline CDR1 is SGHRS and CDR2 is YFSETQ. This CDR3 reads CASSLGSTTYEQYF. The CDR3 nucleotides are TGCGCCAGCAGCTTGGGCAGTACAACCTACGAGCAGTACTTC.